The T cell receptor (beta chain) under discussion was sequenced for a study of blood T cell repertoires in COVID-19. The wider study: The origin of the acute and convalescent COVID-19 samples was the United States, Italy and Spain. In each case, the material was cDNA or gDNA derived from T cells, B-cell-depleted T cells, or PBMCs.

Per the germline V gene, CDR1 is MNHEY and CDR2 is SVGEGT. The CDR3 totals 13 residues. V shed 5 bases and J shed 2 bases, with 9 bases lying between them. Original analysis: Amplifying reference gene primers gave estimates of nucleated cell counts. Sequenced by immunoSEQ multiplex PCR; TCRdb stores in-frame clones only, minus some. That table gives V, J and clone size, and the DNA gave D and trimming. The sample has 200,000 to 300,000 clones; about 86% are singletons. The sequence was collected from a man aged 25 to 40 with active or convalescent COVID-19. The source material was peripheral blood. The chain employs TRBV6-2 or TRBV6-3 and TRBJ1-2; no clear D. The CDR3 coding sequence is TGTGCCAGCAGTCCCCAGGAAAACTATGGCTACACCTTC. Translated: CASSPQENYGYTF.